This T cell receptor beta chain was sequenced in a study of CXCR3-negative and CXCR3-positive naive CD8 T cells. As to this clonotype: Its cognate antigen is unknown.

The CDR3 is made up of 12 amino acids. Germline V gene sequence: CDR1 MNHEY, CDR2 SVGEGT. Study conclusions and caveats: More hydrophobic TRB CDR3s were found in CXCR3-positive naive cells than in CXCR3-negative naive cells.

Researchers prepared the TRB cDNA libraries using 5' RACE with UMI labels. TCRdb re-called the 5' RACE reads, yielding one record per CDR3 amino acid sequence without DNA. This sample carries some 150,000 distinct CDR3 sequences, with around 0.41% going to the ten biggest clones. The sample consisted of naive CXCR3+ CD8+ T cells from blood. Noted subset: CD45RO-CCR7+CD27+CD95- naive CD8+ T cells expressing CXCR3 (TNR3+). The chain combines TRBV6-2 or TRBV6-3 with TRBJ2-7; with no DNA, the TCRdb D assignment of TRBD1 cannot be verified. The sequence derives from a human donor in good health. Some clones in this sample may be carry-over from other donors' samples. CDR3 protein: CASSTPGNEQYF.